This entry describes one TCR beta chain. Its target is unknown. The entry originates in a study of T cells in Graves' hyperthyroidism and ophthalmopathy. Between the trimmed V and J ends, which lost 6 bases and 10 bases, there was a span of 11 bases. Germline-derived CDR1 and CDR2 are MNHEY and SMNVEV (reference sequence). This CDR3 has 11 amino acids. Amplified TCR beta CDR3 regions came from RNA transcripts. First-round RT-PCR targeting the TCR CDR3 was performed with the HTBI primer set. TCRdb re-derived calls from the multiplex PCR reads in MiXCR, one entry per CDR3 protein. Counted here are hundreds of thousands of distinct CDR3 sequences, 25% occurring once; the ten biggest clones make up about 73%. Broader study findings: Among clonotypes expanded in thyroid above 0.001, most were also found in blood.

The source is a man aged 45 to 65 with Graves' hyperthyroidism. The chain joins TRBV27 to TRBJ2-3; D not certain. Sequencing was performed on blood. CDR3 in DNA: TGTGCCAGCAGATCAATTGATGCGCAGTATTTT. Translation: CASRSIDAQYF.